This record concerns one T cell receptor (beta chain) sequence. Germline-derived CDR1 and CDR2 are SGHDN and FVKESK. The CDR3 contains 19 residues. The germline V and J ends were trimmed by 1 base and 0 bases, with 22 bases remaining between them. For sorted subsets, about 200 ng DNA per replicate equaled roughly 29,000 T cell genomes. Some clones are missing from TCRdb's copy, which holds only in-frame ones; the method was immunoSEQ multiplex PCR. Of some 2,100,000 clones in the sample, just over 90% were seen once. This entry comes from a study of shared clonotypes between healthy human individuals. Naive CD8 cells, CD45RO-negative and positively selected for CCR7, excluded terminally differentiated effector memory CD45RA+ cells.

Source material: naive CD8+ T cells from PBMCs. The chain is built from TRBV14 and TRBJ2-7, with D possibly called TRBD1 or TRBD2 (5 bases each). This sequence originates from a young man in good health. Some clones in this sample may be carry-over from other donors' samples. As DNA, the CDR3 is TGTGCCAGCAGCCAAGTACGACTACCCGGGACCGCAAGCTCCTACGAGCAGTACTTC. Protein product: CASSQVRLPGTASSYEQYF.